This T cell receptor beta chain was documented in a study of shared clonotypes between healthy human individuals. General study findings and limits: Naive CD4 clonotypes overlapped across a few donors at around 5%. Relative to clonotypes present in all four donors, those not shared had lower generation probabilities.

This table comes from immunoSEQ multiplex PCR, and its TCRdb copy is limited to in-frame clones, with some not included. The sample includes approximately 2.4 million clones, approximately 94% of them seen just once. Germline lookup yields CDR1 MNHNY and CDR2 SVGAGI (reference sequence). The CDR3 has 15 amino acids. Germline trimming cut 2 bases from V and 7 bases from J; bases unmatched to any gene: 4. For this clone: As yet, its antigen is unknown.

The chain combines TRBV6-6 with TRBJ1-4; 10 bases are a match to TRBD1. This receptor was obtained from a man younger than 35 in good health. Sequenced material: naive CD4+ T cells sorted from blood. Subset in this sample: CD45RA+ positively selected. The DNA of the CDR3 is TGTGCCAGCAGTTACCGCGGACAGGGGGGTGAAAAACTGTTTTTT. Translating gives CASSYRGQGGEKLFF.